The present entry profiles one T cell receptor (beta chain) with its context. This record comes from a study of blood T cell repertoires in COVID-19. Per the original methods: How many nucleated cells were present was estimated from reference gene primer amplification. Clones were sequenced by immunoSEQ multiplex PCR, and TCRdb holds only the in-frame ones, with some missing. That table supplies the V and J calls and clone size; D and trimming were determined from the DNA. The sample has 210,000 or so clones; 78% are singletons. This CDR3 comprises 15 residues. The V end lost 2 bases, the J end lost 0 bases, and 10 bases lay between the germline ends. The germline gives CDR1 SGDLS, CDR2 YYNGEE.

Sequencing used peripheral blood. J is TRBJ2-3 and V is TRBV9, with a weak D call TRBD2 (6 bases). The sequence came from a woman older than 75 with active or convalescent COVID-19. CDR3 region: CASSVGTPSTDTQYF. CDR3 sequence (DNA): TGTGCCAGCAGCGTCGGGACTCCCAGCACAGATACGCAGTATTTT. The full variable domain, with the rest looked up from reference TRBV9 and TRBJ2-3, is DSGVTQTPKHLITATGQRVTLRCSPRSGDLSVYWYQQSLDQGLQFLIQYYNGEERAKGNILERFSAQQFPDLHSELNLSSLELGDSALYFCASSVGTPSTDTQYFGPGTRLTVL.